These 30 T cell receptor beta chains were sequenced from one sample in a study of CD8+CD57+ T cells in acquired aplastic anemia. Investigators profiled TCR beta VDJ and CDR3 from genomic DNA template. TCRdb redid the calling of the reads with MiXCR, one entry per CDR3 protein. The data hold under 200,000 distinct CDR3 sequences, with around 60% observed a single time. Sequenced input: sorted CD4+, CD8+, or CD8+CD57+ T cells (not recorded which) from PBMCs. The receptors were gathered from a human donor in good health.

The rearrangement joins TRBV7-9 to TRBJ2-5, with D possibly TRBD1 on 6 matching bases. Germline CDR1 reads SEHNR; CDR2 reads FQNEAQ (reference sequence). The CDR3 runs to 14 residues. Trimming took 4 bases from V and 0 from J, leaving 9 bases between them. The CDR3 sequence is CASSSPGDQETQYF. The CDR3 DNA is TGTGCCAGCAGCTCGCCAGGGGACCAAGAGACCCAGTACTTC.

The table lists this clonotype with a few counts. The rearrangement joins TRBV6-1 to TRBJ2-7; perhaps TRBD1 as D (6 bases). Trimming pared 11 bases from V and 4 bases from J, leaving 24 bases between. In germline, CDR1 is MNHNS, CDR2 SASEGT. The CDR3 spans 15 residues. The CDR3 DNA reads TGTGCCTCCAGCAGGGATACAGGGTTCCCTTACGAGCAGTACTTC. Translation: CASSRDTGFPYEQYF.

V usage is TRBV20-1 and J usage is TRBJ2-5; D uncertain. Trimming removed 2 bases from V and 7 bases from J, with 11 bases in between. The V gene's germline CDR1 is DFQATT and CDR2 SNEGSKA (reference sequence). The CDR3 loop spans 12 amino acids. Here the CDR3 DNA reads TGCAGTGCTAGACCCGAGGCGGTGACCCAGTACTTC. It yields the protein CSARPEAVTQYF.

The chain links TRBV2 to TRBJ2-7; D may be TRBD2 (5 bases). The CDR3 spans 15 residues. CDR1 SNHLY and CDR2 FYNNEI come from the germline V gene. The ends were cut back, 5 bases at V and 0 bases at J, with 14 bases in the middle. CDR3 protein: CASSPTGSSSYEQYF. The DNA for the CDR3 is TGTGCCAGCAGTCCCACTGGGAGTAGCTCCTACGAGCAGTACTTC.

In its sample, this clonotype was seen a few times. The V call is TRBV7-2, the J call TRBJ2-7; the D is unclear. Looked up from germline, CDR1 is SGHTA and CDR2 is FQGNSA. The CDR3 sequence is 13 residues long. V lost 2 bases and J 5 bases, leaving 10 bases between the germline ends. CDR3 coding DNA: TGTGCCAGCAGCTTACCGGCCGCAAACGAGCAGTACTTC. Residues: CASSLPAANEQYF.

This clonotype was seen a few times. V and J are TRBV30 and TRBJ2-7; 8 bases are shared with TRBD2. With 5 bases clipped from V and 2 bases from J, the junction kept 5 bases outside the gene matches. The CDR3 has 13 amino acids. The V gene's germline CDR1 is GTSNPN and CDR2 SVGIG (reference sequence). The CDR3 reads CAWAREGPYEQYF. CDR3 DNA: TGTGCCTGGGCCCGGGAGGGACCCTACGAGCAGTACTTC.

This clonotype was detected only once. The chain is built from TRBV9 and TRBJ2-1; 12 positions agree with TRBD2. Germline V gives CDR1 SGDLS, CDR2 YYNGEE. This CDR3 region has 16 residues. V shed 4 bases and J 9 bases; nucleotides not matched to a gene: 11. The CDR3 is CASSPSSGRAWGEQFF. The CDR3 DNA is TGTGCCAGCAGCCCCTCTAGCGGGAGGGCCTGGGGTGAGCAGTTCTTC.

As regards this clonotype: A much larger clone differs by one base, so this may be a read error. The CDR3 sequence: CASSGGLVGYNEQFF. For the CDR3, the DNA is TGTGCCAGCAGCGGGGGACTAGTGGGATACAATGAGCAGTTCTTC. The V gene is TRBV9, the J gene TRBJ2-1; 8 nucleotides agree with TRBD2. The CDR3 runs 15 residues. The trim removed 3 bases at V and 4 bases at J, leaving 6 bases unmatched. Germline V gene sequence: CDR1 SGDLS, CDR2 YYNGEE.

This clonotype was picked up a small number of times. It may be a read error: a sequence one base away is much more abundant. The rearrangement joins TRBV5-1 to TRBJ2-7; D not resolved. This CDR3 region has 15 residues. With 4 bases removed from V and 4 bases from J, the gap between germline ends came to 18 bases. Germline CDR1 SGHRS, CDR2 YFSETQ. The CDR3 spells CASSPHWAENYEQYF. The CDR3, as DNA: TGCGCCAGCAGCCCCCATTGGGCAGAAAATTACGAGCAGTACTTC.

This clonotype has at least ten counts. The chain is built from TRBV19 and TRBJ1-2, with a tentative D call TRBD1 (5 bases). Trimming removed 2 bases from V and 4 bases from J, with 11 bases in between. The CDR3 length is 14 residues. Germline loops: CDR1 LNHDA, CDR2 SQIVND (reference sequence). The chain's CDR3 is CASSIQGGGYGYTF. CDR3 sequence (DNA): TGTGCCAGTAGTATACAGGGAGGAGGCTATGGCTACACCTTC.

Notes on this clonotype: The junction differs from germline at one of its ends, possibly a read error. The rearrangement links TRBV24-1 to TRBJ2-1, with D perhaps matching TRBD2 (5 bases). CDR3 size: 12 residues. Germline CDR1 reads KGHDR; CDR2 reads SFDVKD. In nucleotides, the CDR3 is TGTGCCACCGACGACAAAATCGGGGAGCAGTTTTTC. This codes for CATDDKIGEQFF.

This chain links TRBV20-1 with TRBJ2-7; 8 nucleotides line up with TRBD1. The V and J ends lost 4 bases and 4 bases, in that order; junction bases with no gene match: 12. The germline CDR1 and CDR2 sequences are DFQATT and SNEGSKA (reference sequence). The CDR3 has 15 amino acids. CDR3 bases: TGCAGTGCTAAGTCCCCGGACAGGGTAGGGTACGAGCAGTACTTC. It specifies CSAKSPDRVGYEQYF.

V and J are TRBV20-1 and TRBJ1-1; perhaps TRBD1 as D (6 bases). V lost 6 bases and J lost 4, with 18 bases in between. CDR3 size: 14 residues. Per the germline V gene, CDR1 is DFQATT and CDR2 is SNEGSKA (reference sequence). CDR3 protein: CSAYPAGGITEAFF. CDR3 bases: TGCAGTGCATACCCGGCGGGGGGCATCACTGAAGCTTTCTTT.

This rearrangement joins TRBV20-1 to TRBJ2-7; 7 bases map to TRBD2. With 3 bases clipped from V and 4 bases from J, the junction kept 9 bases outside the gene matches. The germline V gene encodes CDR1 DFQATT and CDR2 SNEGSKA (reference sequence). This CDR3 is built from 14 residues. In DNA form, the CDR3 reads TGCAGTGCTAGCCGGGACTATCGCGGATACGAGCAGTACTTC. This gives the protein CSASRDYRGYEQYF.

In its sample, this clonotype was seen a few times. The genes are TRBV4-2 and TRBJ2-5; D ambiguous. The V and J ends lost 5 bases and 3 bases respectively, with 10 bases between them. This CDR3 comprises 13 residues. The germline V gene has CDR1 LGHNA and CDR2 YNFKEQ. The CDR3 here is CASSSTQKETQYF. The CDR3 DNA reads TGTGCCAGCAGCTCGACCCAAAAAGAGACCCAGTACTTC.

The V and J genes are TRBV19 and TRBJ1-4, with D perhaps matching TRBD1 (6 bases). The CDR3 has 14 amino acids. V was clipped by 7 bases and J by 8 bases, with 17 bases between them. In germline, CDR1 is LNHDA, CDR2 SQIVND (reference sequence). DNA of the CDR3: TGTGCCAGTATGGCGGCAGGGGCAGAGGAAAAACTGTTTTTT. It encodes CASMAAGAEEKLFF. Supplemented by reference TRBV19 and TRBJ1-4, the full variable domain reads DGGITQSPKYLFRKEGQNVTLSCEQNLNHDAMYWYRQDPGQGLRLIYYSQIVNDFQKGDIAEGYSVSREKKESFPLTVTSAQKNPTAFYLCASMAAGAEEKLFFGSGTQLSVL.

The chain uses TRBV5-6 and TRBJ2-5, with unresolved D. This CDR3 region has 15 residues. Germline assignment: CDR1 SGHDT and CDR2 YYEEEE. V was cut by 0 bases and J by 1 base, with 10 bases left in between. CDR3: CASSLAGRGQETQYF. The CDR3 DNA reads TGTGCCAGCAGCTTGGCCGGAAGAGGCCAAGAGACCCAGTACTTC.

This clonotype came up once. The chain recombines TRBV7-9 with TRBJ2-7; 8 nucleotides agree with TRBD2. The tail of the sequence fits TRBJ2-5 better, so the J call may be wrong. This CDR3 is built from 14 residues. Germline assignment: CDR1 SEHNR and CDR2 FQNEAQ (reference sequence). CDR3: CASSLDRTSETQYF. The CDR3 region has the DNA TGTGCCAGCAGCTTAGATAGGACTAGCGAGACCCAGTACTTC.

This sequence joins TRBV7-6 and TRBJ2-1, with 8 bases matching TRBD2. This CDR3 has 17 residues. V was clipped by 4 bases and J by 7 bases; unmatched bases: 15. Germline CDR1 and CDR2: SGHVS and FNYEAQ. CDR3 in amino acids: CASSSQLLVAGMNEQFF. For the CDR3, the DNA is TGTGCCAGCAGCTCCCAATTGTTGGTAGCGGGGATGAATGAGCAGTTCTTC.

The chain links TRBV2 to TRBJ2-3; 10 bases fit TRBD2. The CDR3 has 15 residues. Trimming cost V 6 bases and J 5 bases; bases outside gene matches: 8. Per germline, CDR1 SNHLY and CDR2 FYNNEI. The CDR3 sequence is CASSHPGLAKDTQYF. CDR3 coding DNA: TGTGCCAGCAGCCACCCGGGACTAGCGAAAGATACGCAGTATTTT.

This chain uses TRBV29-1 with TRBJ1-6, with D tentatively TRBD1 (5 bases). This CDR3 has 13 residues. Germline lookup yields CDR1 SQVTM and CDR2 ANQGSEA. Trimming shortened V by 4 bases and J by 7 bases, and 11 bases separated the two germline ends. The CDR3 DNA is TGCAGCGTTGGGGGGGGATTCAATTCACCCCTCCACTTT. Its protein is CSVGGGFNSPLHF.

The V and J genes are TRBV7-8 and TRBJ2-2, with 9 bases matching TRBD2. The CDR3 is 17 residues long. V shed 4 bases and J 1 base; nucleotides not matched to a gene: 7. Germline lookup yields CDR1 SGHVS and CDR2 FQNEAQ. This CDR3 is CASSWRISGGNTGELFF. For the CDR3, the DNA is TGTGCCAGCAGCTGGAGAATTAGCGGGGGGAACACCGGGGAGCTGTTTTTT.

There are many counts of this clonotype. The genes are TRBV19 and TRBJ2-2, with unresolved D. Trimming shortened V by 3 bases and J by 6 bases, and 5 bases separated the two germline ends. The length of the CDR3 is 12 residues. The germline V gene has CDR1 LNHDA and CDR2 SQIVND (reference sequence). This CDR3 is CASSISAGELFF. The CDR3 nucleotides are TGTGCCAGTAGTATTTCCGCCGGGGAGCTGTTTTTT.

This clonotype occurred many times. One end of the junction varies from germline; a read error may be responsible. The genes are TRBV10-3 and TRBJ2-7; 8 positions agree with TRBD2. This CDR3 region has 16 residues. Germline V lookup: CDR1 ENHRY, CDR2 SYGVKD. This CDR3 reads CAISESVAGGGYEQYF. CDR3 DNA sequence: TGTGCCATCAGCGAGTCAGTGGCGGGGGGTGGGTACGAGCAGTACTTC.

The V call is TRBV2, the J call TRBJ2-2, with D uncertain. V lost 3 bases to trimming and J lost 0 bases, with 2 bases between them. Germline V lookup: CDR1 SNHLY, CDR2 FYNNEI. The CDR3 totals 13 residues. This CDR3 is CASSDANTGELFF. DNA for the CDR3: TGTGCCAGCAGTGATGCGAACACCGGGGAGCTGTTTTTT. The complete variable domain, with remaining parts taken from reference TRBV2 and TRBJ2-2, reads EPEVTQTPSHQVTQMGQEVILRCVPISNHLYFYWYRQILGQKVEFLVSFYNNEISEKSEIFDDQFSVERPDGSNFTLKIRSTKLEDSAMYFCASSDANTGELFFGEGSRLTVL.

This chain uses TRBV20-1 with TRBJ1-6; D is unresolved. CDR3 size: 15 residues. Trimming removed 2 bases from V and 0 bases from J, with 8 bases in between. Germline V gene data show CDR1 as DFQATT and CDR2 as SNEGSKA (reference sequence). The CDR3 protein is CSARKDGSYNSPLHF. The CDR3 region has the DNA TGCAGTGCTAGAAAAGACGGCTCCTATAATTCACCCCTCCACTTT.

The CDR3 protein is CASSRDRNNEQFF. CDR3 nucleotide sequence: TGTGCCAGCAGCCGGGACAGGAACAATGAGCAGTTCTTC. The chain combines TRBV12-3 or TRBV12-4 with TRBJ2-1; TRBD1 agrees at 8 bases. The CDR3 runs to 13 residues. Trimming cost V 6 bases and J 5 bases; bases outside gene matches: 3.

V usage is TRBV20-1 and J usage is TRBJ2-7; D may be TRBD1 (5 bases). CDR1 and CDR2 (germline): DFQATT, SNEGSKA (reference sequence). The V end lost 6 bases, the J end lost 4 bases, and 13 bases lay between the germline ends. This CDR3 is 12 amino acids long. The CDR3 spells CSAQTEDYEQYF. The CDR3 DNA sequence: TGCAGTGCGCAGACAGAAGATTACGAGCAGTACTTC.

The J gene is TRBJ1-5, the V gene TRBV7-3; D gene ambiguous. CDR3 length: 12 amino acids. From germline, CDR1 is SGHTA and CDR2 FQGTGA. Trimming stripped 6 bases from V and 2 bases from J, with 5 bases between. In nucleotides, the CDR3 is TGTGCCAGCAGGGTAGGCAATCAGCCCCAGCATTTT. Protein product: CASRVGNQPQHF.

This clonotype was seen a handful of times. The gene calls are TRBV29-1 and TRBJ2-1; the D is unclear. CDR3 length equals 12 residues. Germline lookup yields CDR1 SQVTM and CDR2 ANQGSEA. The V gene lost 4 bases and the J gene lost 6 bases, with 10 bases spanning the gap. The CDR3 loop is CSVVWGSNEQFF. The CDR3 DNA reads TGCAGCGTTGTCTGGGGAAGCAATGAGCAGTTCTTC.